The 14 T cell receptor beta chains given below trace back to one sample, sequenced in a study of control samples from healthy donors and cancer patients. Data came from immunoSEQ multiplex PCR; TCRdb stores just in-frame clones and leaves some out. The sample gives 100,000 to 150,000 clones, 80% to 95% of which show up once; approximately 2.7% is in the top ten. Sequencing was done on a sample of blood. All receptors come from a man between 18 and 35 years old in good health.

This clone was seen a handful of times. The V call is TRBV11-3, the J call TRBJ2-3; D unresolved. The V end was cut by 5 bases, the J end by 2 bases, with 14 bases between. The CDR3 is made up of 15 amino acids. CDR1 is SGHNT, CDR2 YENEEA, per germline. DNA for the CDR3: TGTGCCAGCAGCCCACATAGTGGGATCACAGATACGCAGTATTTT. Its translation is CASSPHSGITDTQYF. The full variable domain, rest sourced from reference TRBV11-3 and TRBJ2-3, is EAGVVQSPRYKIIEKKQPVAFWCNPISGHNTLYWYLQNLGQGPELLIRYENEEAVDDSQLPKDRFSAERLKGVDSTLKIQPAELGDSAVYLCASSPHSGITDTQYFGPGTRLTVL.

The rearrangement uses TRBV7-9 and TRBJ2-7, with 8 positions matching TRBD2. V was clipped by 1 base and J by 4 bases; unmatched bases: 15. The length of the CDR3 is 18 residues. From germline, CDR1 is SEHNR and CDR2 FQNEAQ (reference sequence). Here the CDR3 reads CASSLDGAGGPGFYEQYV. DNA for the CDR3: TGTGCCAGCAGCTTAGACGGGGCGGGAGGCCCGGGATTTTACGAGCAGTACGTC.

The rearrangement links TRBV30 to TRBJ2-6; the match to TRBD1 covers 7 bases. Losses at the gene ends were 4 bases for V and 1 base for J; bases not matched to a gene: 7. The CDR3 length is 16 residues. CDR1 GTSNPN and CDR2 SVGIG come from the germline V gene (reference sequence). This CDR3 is CAWILLQGSGANVLTF. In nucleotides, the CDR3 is TGTGCCTGGATTCTTTTACAGGGGTCTGGGGCCAACGTCCTGACTTTC.

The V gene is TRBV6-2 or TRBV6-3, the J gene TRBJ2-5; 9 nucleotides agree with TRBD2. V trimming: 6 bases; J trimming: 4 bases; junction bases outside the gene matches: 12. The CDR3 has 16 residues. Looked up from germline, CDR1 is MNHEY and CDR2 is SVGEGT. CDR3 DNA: TGTGCCAGCAGCCACAGGTTAGCGGGAGACCCAGAGACCCAGTACTTC. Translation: CASSHRLAGDPETQYF.

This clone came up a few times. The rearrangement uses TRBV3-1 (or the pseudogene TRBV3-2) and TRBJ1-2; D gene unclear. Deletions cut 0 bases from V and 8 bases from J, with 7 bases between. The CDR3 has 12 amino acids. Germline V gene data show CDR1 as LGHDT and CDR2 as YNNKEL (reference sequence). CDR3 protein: CASSQEVSGYTF. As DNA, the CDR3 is TGTGCCAGCAGCCAAGAAGTATCGGGCTACACCTTC.

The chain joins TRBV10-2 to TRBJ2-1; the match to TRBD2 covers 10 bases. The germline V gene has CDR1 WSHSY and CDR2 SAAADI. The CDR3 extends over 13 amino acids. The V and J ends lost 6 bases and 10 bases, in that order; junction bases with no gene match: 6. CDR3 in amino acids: CASRESGGGEQFF. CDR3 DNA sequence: TGCGCCAGCAGGGAAAGCGGGGGGGGAGAGCAGTTCTTC.

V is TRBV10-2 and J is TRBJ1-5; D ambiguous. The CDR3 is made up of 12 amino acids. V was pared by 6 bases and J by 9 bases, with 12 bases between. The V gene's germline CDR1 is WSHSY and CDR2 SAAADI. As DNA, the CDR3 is TGCGCCAGCAGCAAGGGTGGAGTGCCCCAGCATTTT. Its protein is CASSKGGVPQHF.

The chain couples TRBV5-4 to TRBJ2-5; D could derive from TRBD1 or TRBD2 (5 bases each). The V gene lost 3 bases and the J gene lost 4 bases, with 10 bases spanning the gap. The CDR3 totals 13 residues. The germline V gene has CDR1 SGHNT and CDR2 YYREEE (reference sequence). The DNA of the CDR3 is TGTGCCAGCAGCTCCCCGGGACGAGAGACCCAGTACTTC. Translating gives CASSSPGRETQYF.

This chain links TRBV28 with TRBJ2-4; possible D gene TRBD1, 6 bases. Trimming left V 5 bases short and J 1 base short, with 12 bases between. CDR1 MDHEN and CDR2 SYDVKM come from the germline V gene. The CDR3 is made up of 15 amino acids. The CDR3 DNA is TGTGCCAGCAGTACCCAAACAGGGGCCAAAAACATTCAGTACTTC. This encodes CASSTQTGAKNIQYF.

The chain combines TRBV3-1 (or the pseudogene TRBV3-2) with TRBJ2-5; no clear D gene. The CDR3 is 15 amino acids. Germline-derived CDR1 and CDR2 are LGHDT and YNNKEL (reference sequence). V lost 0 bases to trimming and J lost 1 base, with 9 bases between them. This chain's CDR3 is CASSQDQEIQETQYF. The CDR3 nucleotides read TGTGCCAGCAGCCAAGATCAGGAGATCCAAGAGACCCAGTACTTC.

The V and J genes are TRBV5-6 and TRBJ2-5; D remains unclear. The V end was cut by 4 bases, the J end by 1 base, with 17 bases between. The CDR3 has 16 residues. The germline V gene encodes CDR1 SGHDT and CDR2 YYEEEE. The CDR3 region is CASSDSTARVQETQYF. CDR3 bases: TGTGCCAGCAGCGACTCCACCGCTCGGGTCCAAGAGACCCAGTACTTC.

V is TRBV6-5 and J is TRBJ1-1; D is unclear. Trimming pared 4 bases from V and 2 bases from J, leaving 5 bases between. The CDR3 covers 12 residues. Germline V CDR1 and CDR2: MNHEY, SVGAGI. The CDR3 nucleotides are TGTGCCAGCAGTTTTAGAAACACTGAAGCTTTCTTT. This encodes CASSFRNTEAFF.

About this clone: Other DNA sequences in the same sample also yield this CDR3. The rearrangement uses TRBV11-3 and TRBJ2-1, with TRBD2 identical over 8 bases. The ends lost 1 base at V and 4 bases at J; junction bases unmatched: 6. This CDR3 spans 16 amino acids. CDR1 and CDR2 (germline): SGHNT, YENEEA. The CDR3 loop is CASSLVRAGGYNEQFF. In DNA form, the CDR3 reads TGTGCCAGCAGCTTAGTTAGGGCGGGGGGTTACAATGAGCAGTTCTTC.

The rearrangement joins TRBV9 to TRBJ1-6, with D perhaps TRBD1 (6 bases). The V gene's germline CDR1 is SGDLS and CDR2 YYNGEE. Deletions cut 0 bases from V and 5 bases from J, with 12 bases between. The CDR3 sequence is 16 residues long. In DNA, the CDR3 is TGTGCCAGCAGCGTAGAGTGGGGGGCAAATAATTCACCCCTCCACTTT. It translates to CASSVEWGANNSPLHF.